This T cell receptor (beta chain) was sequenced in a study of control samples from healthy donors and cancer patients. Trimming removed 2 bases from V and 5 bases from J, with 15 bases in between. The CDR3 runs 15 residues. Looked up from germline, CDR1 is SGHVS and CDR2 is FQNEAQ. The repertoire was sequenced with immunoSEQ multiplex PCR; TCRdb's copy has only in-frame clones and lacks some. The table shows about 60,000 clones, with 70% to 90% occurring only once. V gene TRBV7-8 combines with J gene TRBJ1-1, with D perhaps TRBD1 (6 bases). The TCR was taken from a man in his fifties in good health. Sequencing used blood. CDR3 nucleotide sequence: TGTGCCAGCAGCTTATCAGAGACAGGACGGACTGAAGCTTTCTTT. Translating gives CASSLSETGRTEAFF.